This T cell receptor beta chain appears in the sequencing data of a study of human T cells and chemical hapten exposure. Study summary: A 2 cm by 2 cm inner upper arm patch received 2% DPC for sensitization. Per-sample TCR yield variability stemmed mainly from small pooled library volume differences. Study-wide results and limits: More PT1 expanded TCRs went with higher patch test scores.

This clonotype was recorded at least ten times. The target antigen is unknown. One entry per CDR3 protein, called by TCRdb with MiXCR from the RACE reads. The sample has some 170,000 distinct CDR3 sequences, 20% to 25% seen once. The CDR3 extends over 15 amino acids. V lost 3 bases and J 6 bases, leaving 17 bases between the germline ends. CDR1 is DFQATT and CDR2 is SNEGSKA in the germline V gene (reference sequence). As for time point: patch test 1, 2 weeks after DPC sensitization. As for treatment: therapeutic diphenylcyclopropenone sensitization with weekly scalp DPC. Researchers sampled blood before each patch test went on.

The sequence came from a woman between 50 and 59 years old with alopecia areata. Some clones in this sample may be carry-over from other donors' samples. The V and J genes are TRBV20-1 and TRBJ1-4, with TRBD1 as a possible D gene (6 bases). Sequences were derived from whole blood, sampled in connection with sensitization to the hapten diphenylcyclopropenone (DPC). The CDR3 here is CSASPGTNWDEKLFF. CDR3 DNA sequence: TGCAGTGCTAGTCCCGGGACAAATTGGGATGAAAAACTGTTTTTT.